This entry lists 2 T cell receptor beta chains sequenced from one sample in a study of cytomegalovirus exposure and HLA in healthy donors (dated by TCRdb to between 2016 and 2019). The library was obtained by the immunoSEQ multiplex PCR assay. In TCRdb, the immuneACCESS table is reduced to in-frame sequences with V and J assigned. These tables do not hold every clone; where another copy was compared, an unresolved V gene accounts for under half, and the others remain unexplained. In all, the sample holds 250,000 to 350,000 clones, and approximately 90% of those were seen once. The leading ten clones occupy about 0.9% of the sample. Specimen: PBMCs. The receptors were sampled from a woman younger than 30 in good health and CMV-seronegative.

The chain joins TRBV2 to TRBJ1-6; 7 bases match TRBD1. J was trimmed by 0 bases and V by 3 bases; bases with no gene match: 5. This CDR3 comprises 17 residues. Per germline, CDR1 SNHLY and CDR2 FYNNEI. CDR3 DNA: TGTGCCAGCAGTGATCAGGGGGTGAGCTCCTATAATTCACCCCTCCACTTT. Translated, it gives CASSDQGVSSYNSPLHF.

Turning to this clone: Other nucleotide sequences from this sample produce the same CDR3. The CDR3 region is CSVVGQGAYEQYF. The DNA for the CDR3 is TGCAGCGTCGTGGGACAGGGGGCTTACGAGCAGTACTTC. The gene calls are TRBV29-1 and TRBJ2-7; TRBD1 aligns across 12 bases. Unmatched junction bases numbered 4, after V lost 6 bases and J lost 4 bases. Germline CDR1 is SQVTM and CDR2 is ANQGSEA. The CDR3 is 13 residues long.